A single TCR beta chain is shown here with its context. The TCR beta CDR3 regions underwent amplification using RNA transcripts as the source. First-round RT-PCR with HTBI primers amplified the TCR CDR3 region. TCRdb used MiXCR to reprocess the multiplex PCR reads, holding one entry per CDR3 protein. This table holds around 340,000 distinct CDR3 sequences, around a sixth found once. This specimen comes from a study of T cells in Graves' hyperthyroidism and ophthalmopathy. This clonotype was obtained from a woman in her 50s with Graves' hyperthyroidism. Sequences were obtained from blood.

The CDR3 protein is CASTASRTDTQYF. CDR3 nucleotides: TGTGCCAGCACGGCGTCTCGGACAGATACGCAGTATTTT. The chain carries TRBV2 and TRBJ2-3; D remains unclear. The CDR3 has 13 amino acids. The germline CDR1 and CDR2 sequences are SNHLY and FYNNEI. The V gene lost 7 bases and the J gene lost 3 bases, with 11 bases spanning the gap.